The entry that follows covers one T cell receptor (beta chain) sequence. Antigen: not known. No DNA is given; TCRdb re-called the 5' RACE reads and lists each CDR3 protein once. The listing records over 250,000 distinct CDR3 sequences. The sample belongs to a study of T cells expressing NK-cell markers. General study results and limits: Dominant NKG2C+ clonotypes in a handful of donors made up about 1.0-7.5% of CD8+ T cells. Similarly, these clonotypes led the CD3+CD56-NKG2C+ fraction as well in a few donors.

Germline V gene data show CDR1 as SGHTA and CDR2 as FQGNSA. The CDR3 is made up of 15 amino acids. The clonotype comes from a woman aged 18-69 years in good health. Sequencing used blood T cells: a sorted CD56 or NKG2C T cell subset, CD4+ or CD8+ T cells, or bulk PBMC T cells (not recorded which). The genes are TRBV7-2 and TRBJ1-4; TCRdb lists TRBD1, though no DNA is available to test this call. CDR3 amino acids: CASSRGQVMNEKLFF.